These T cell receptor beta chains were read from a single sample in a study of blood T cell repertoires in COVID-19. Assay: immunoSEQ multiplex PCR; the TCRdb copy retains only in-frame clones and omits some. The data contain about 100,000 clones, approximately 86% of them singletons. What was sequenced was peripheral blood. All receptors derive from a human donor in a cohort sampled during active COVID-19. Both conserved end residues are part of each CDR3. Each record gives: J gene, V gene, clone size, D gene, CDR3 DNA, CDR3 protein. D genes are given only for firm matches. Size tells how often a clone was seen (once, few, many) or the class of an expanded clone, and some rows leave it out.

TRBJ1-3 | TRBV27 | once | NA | TGTGCCAGCAGTTTTAACTCTGGAAACACCATATATTTT | CASSFNSGNTIYF
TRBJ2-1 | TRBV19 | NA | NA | TGTGCCAGTAGAAGGAGGGAGGTCTACAATGAGCAGTTCTTC | CASRRREVYNEQFF
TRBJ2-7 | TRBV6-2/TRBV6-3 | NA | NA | TGTGCCAGCAGTACGATATTGGGCAGTAAACACGAGCAGTACTTC | CASSTILGSKHEQYF
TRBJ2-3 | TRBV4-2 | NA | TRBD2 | TGTGCCAGCAGCCAAGATGATTGGGGGACTAACACAGATACGCAGTATTTT | CASSQDDWGTNTDTQYF
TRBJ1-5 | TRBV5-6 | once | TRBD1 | TGTGCCAGCAGCCGGACAGGGTCGGGAGTGTTAGGTAATCAGCCCCAGCATTTT | CASSRTGSGVLGNQPQHF
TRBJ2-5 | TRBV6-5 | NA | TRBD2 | TGTGCCAGCAGTATCACTAGCGGGAGGGGAGAGACCCAGTACTTC | CASSITSGRGETQYF
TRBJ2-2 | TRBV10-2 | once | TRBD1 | TGCGCCAGCAGACAGGGGGCCAGGGGCACCGGGGAGCTGTTTTTT | CASRQGARGTGELFF
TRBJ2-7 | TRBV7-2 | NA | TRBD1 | TGTGCCAGCAGCGCGACAAGCCGGGACAGGGCAAGCGAGCAGTACTTC | CASSATSRDRASEQYF
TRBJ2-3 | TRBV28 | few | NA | TGTGCCAGCAAAGTGAACAGGGTGGGGGATACGCAGTATTTT | CASKVNRVGDTQYF
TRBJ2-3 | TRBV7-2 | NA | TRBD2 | TGTGCCAGCAGCCCAGGGACTAGCGGCCATACGCAGTATTTT | CASSPGTSGHTQYF
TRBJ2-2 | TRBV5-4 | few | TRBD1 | TGTGCCAGCAGCTCCGGGACAGGGTTCACCGGGGAGCTGTTTTTT | CASSSGTGFTGELFF
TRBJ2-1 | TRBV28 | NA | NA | TGTGCCAGCAGTTTGGTGCGGGATAAGGAGTTCTTC | CASSLVRDKEFF
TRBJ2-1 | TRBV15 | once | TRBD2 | TGTGCCACCAGCAGGGATATAGCGGGAGGGTCCTACAATGAGCAGTTCTTC | CATSRDIAGGSYNEQFF
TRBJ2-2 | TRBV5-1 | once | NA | TGCGCCAGCAGCATCCGGGACACAAACACCGGGGAGCTGTTTTTT | CASSIRDTNTGELFF
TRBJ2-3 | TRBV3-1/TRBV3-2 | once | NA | TGTGCCAGCAGCCATCGAGGGTGGACAGATACGCAGTATTTT | CASSHRGWTDTQYF
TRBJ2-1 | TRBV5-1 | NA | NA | TGCGCCAGCAGCTCTCCAAGTGGGAGGTTCTTTAATGAGCAGTTCTTC | CASSSPSGRFFNEQFF
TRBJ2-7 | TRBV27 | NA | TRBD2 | TGTGCCAGCAGCCAGGGACTAGCGGGAGTGGAGCAGTACTTC | CASSQGLAGVEQYF
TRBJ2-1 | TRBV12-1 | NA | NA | TGTGCCAGCAGCAGGCGGTCGACTAGCGGGAGGAATGAGCAGTTCTTC | CASSRRSTSGRNEQFF
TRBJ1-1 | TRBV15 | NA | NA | TGTGCCACCAGGGACAAGACAGACAGAAGAACGGCTTTCTTT | CATRDKTDRRTAFF